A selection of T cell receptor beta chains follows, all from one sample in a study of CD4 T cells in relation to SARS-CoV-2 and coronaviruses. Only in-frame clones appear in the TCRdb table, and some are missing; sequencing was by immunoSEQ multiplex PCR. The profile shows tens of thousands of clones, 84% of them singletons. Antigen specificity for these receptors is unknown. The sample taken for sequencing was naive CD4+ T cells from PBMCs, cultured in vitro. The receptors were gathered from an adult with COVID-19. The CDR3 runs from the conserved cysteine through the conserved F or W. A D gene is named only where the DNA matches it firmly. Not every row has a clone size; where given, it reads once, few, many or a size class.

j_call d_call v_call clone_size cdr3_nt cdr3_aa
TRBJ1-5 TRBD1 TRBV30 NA TGTGCCTGGAGTCCCGGACAGGTAGGCCAGCCCCAGCATTTT CAWSPGQVGQPQHF
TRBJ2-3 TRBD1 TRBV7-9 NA TGTGCCAGCAGCCCCCGACAGGGGCCTGGGGATACGCAGTATTTT CASSPRQGPGDTQYF
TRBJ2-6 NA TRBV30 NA TGTGCCTGGAGCCGGGACCGAAGCAACTCTGGGGCCAACGTCCTGACTTTC CAWSRDRSNSGANVLTF
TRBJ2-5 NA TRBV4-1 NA TGCGCCAGCAGCCACTCCGGGAAGGCGGCCGGCGAGACCCAGTACTTC CASSHSGKAAGETQYF
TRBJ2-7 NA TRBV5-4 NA TGTGCCAGCAGCTTGGAGCGCTACGAGCAGTACTTC CASSLERYEQYF
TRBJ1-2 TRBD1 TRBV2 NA TGTGCCAGCAGAGTTCAGGGGGCAGGAAGCTATGGCTACACCTTC CASRVQGAGSYGYTF
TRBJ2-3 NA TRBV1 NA TGCACCAGCAGCCAAGATCCCGCGAACGAGAAAAGCGGGAGAAGCACAGATACGCAGTATTTT CTSSQDPANEKSGRSTDTQYF
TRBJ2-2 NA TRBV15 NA TGTGCCACCAGCAGAGCCGTGAACACCGGGGAGCTGTTTTTT CATSRAVNTGELFF
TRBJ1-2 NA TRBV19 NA TGTGCCAGTATTCAAGCCGGGACCCTGGGGCCTTATGGCTACACCTTC CASIQAGTLGPYGYTF
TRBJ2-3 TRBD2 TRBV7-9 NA TGTGCCAGCAGCTTAGAGGGATCACTAGCGGGGAGAGGCCCAGATACGCAGTATTTT CASSLEGSLAGRGPDTQYF
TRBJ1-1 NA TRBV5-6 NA TGTGCCAGCAGCTTGGCCGGTGACTACTTTGCTTTCTTT CASSLAGDYFAFF
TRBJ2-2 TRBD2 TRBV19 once TGTGCCAGTAGGGGGGGACTAGCGGTTTTGAGGACCGGGGAGCTGTTTTTT CASRGGLAVLRTGELFF
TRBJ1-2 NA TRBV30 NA TGTGCCTGGAGTATACGGGTCGACTATGGCTACACCTTC CAWSIRVDYGYTF
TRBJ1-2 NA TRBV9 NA TGTGCCAGCAGCGCCCGTTTTGACTATGGCTACACCTTC CASSARFDYGYTF
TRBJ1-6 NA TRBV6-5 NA TGTGCCAGCAGCCGAACCGGGACGGACCGCCCACCCCTCCACTTT CASSRTGTDRPPLHF
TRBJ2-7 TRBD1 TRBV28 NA TGTGCCACATTGAAGGGACAGCGCTACGAGCAGTACTTC CATLKGQRYEQYF
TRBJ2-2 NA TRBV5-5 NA TGTGCCAGCAGCTTTAATGGGGCCGGGGAGCTGTTTTTT CASSFNGAGELFF
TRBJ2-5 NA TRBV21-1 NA TGTGCCAGCAACACCCTCCCGGGTAGAAACCAAGAGACCCAGTACTTC CASNTLPGRNQETQYF
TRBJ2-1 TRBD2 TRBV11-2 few TGTGCCAGCAGCACCTCAGGACTAGCGGGACAGTCCTACAATGAGCAGTTCTTC CASSTSGLAGQSYNEQFF
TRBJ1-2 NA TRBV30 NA TGTGCCTGGAGTCCCGTCCCGTGGGGCTATGGCTACACCTTC CAWSPVPWGYGYTF
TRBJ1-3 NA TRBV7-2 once TGTGCCAGCAGCGTTGCCGTAGCGGAGGGGATATATTTT CASSVAVAEGIYF
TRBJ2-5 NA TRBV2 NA TGTGCCAGCAGTGAATCTCGTGGGTCTGGAGAGACCCAGTACTTC CASSESRGSGETQYF
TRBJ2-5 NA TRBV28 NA TGTGCCAGCAGTTTATTAGGGGAACAAGAGACCCAGTACTTC CASSLLGEQETQYF
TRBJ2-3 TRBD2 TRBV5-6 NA TGTGCCAGCAGCTTGAGACTAGCGGGATCCACAGATACGCAGTATTTT CASSLRLAGSTDTQYF
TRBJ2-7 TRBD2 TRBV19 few TGTGCCAGTAGTATAGCTTTTGCGGGAGGCACACCCTACGAGCAGTACTTC CASSIAFAGGTPYEQYF
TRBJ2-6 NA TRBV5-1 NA TGCGCCAGCACCAGGGCTGGGGCCAACGTCCTGACTTTC CASTRAGANVLTF
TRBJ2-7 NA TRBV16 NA TGTGCCAGCAGCCCTAGTCCGGAGTGGGCCTACGAGCAGTACTTC CASSPSPEWAYEQYF
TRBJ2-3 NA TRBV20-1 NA TGCAGCGGGGGACGGACAGATACGCAGTATTTT CSGGRTDTQYF
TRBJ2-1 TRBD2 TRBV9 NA TGTGCCAGCAGCGTGACCGGGAGGGACAATGAGCAGTTCTTC CASSVTGRDNEQFF
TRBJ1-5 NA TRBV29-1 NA TGCAGCGCCCTGCCGGGCCCCAATCAGCCCCAGCATTTT CSALPGPNQPQHF
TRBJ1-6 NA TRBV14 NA TGTGCCAGCAGCCCGGAGACGGTAAATTCACCCCTCCACTTT CASSPETVNSPLHF
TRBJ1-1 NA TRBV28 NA TGTGCCAGCAGTTGGCGGGGAATGAACACTGAAGCTTTCTTT CASSWRGMNTEAFF
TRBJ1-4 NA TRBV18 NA TGTGCCAGCTCGTTGAGCAGATCTGCAACTAATGAAAAACTGTTTTTT CASSLSRSATNEKLFF
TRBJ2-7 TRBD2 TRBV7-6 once TGTGCCAGCAGGGCCCGGGGGGAGGATAACGAGCAGTACTTC CASRARGEDNEQYF
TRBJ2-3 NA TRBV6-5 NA TGTGCCAGCAGTTGGAGTCGTGGGTCAGATACGCAGTATTTT CASSWSRGSDTQYF
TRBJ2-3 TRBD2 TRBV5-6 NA TGTGCCAGCAGCTTGGGTGGTGCGGGAGTTCTGTTAACGCAGTATTTT CASSLGGAGVLLTQYF
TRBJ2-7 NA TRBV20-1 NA TGCAGTGCTAGAGCCGACGAGCAGTACTTC CSARADEQYF